This T cell receptor (beta chain) was identified during a study of blood T cell repertoires in COVID-19 (TCRdb year 2020). About the study as a whole: Samples covering the acute and convalescent phases of COVID-19 were provided by collaborators in the United States, Italy and Spain. The prospective study material was composed of cDNA or gDNA derived from T cells, B-cell-depleted T cells, or PBMCs. The repertoires were made available in a free public database intended to serve as a resource for research on the immune response to SARS-CoV-2. HLA class I and class II types, where available, came from metadata supplied by the sample provider rather than from assay-based typing. Subjects who had been exposed to COVID-19, were actively infected with it, or had recovered from it provided the deeply sampled blood TCRbeta repertoires that made up the dataset. The samples were drawn from the first 160 participants of the ongoing ImmuneRACE study and from 1,254 subjects provided by 6 global collaborators. The sample metadata nearly always contained a de-identified subject ID, COVID-19 status, age in years and sex.

Concerning this clone itself: There is no known antigen for this receptor. The record has no base qualities; no much larger clone is one base away.

Whole blood was collected in K2EDTA tubes by collaborating institutions according to the institutions' own protocols. For TCRbeta analysis, collaborator samples were shipped as frozen whole blood, as isolated PBMCs, or as DNA extracted from either sample type. TCRbeta CDR3 regions were amplified from genomic DNA using the immunoSEQ Assay, a bias-controlled multiplex PCR. For the original study's pipeline: The number of nucleated cells in each sample was estimated by amplification of reference gene primers within the assay. To quantify the absolute abundance of each unique TCRbeta CDR3 rearrangement, sequence reads were collapsed and filtered. For each sample, productive Simpson clonality was calculated as the square root of Simpson's diversity index over productive rearrangements. Imported from immuneACCESS, the table was reduced by TCRdb to in-frame sequences with V and J called. These copies leave out some clones; in studies compared against another copy, an unresolved V gene accounts for under half, and the cause of the remainder is not known. D and trimming were read from the DNA, whereas the V and J calls and clone size are those reported in that table. The sample has about 160,000 clones on record, approximately 84% of them singletons. The top ten clones comprise about a fifth of the sample.

The germline V gene yields SGHRS for CDR1 and YFSETQ for CDR2. The germline ends are 9 bases apart after V is trimmed by 2 bases and J by 1 base. The CDR3 runs 14 residues from the cysteine to the phenylalanine. The DNA shown is the 42-base CDR3, in frame from base 1. The research as a whole found: How much clinical and demographic metadata was included differed by source and by participant, and the metadata was provided uncurated.

The sequenced sample was peripheral blood. The TCR originated in a woman of 80 years or more with acute or convalescent COVID-19. This sequence uses TRBV5-1 and TRBJ1-1, with a weak D call of TRBD1 (6 bases match). CDR3 reads: CASSFLGANTEAFF. The nucleotide sequence reads TGCGCCAGCAGCTTTCTGGGGGCGAACACTGAAGCTTTCTTT.